The clone carrying this T cell receptor beta chain was seen ten or more times. Its antigen is not identified. The entry originates in a study of T cells in Graves' hyperthyroidism and ophthalmopathy. General study results and limits: Through a model of 13 V-J features, ophthalmopathy was separated from stable hyperthyroidism.

Germline lookup yields CDR1 SGHNT and CDR2 YYREEE (reference sequence). The CDR3 totals 13 residues. V was shortened by 3 bases and J by 1 base, with 8 bases between the two germline ends. The source material, RNA transcripts, was used to amplify TCR beta CDR3 regions. First-round RT-PCR of the TCR CDR3 relied on the HTBI primer set. TCRdb independently ran MiXCR on the multiplex PCR reads; one entry per CDR3 protein. This table holds approximately 32,000 distinct CDR3 sequences, about 49% found once. Source material: blood. The receptor's source is a woman in her fifties or sixties with Graves' hyperthyroidism that later progressed to Graves' ophthalmopathy. This chain links TRBV5-4 with TRBJ2-7; no reliable D call. CDR3 nucleotide sequence: TGTGCCAGCAGCTCACAGACTTCCTACGAGCAGTACTTC. Its protein is CASSSQTSYEQYF.